A single sample gave rise to the 11 T cell receptor beta chains below, sequenced in a study of cytomegalovirus exposure and HLA in healthy donors. The PCR had 60 Vbeta and 13 Jbeta primers. The method was immunoSEQ multiplex PCR; TCRdb's version includes in-frame clones alone and lacks a portion of them. The sample holds under 200,000 clones; roughly 80% are singletons and the top ten take about 1.4%. Sequenced input: PBMCs. The receptor set was obtained from a woman under 40 in good health and CMV-seronegative.

J is TRBJ1-6 and V is TRBV7-9; no reliable D call. V lost 4 bases and J 5 bases, leaving 15 bases between the germline ends. CDR1 is SEHNR and CDR2 is FQNEAQ in the germline V gene (reference sequence). The CDR3 consists of 16 residues. This CDR3 is CASSSLFGFDNSPLHF. CDR3 coding DNA: TGTGCCAGCAGCTCCCTCTTCGGGTTCGATAATTCACCCCTCCACTTT.

The J gene is TRBJ1-5, the V gene TRBV4-1, with D uncertain. Between the trimmed V and J ends, which lost 1 base and 0 bases, there was a span of 7 bases. Germline assignment: CDR1 MGHRA and CDR2 YSYEKL. This CDR3 has 15 residues. CDR3 nucleotide sequence: TGCGCCAGCAGCCAAGGTGAGAGTAGCAATCAGCCCCAGCATTTT. Residues: CASSQGESSNQPQHF.

The chain links TRBV5-1 to TRBJ1-1; no firm D call. Trimming left V 3 bases short and J 4 bases short, with 16 bases between. The CDR3 runs 15 residues. CDR1 and CDR2 (germline): SGHRS, YFSETQ. CDR3 amino acids: CASSSAAAEGTEAFF. In nucleotides, the CDR3 is TGCGCCAGCAGCTCCGCAGCAGCGGAGGGCACTGAAGCTTTCTTT.

The rearrangement uses TRBV28 and TRBJ1-1, with D unclear. CDR1 is MDHEN, CDR2 SYDVKM, per germline. Trimming pared 5 bases from V and 1 base from J, leaving 11 bases between. The CDR3 covers 14 residues. This chain's CDR3 is CASSPPRGNTEAFF. CDR3 DNA: TGTGCCAGCAGTCCCCCGCGGGGGAACACTGAAGCTTTCTTT. The full variable domain, in which reference TRBV28 and TRBJ1-1 provide the parts outside the CDR3, is DVKVTQSSRYLVKRTGEKVFLECVQDMDHENMFWYRQDPGLGLRLIYFSYDVKMKEKGDIPEGYSVSREKKERFSLILESASTNQTSMYLCASSPPRGNTEAFFGQGTRLTVV.

As for this clone: The junction and the germline gene differ at one end; a read error may be behind it. V and J are TRBV7-7 and TRBJ1-1; D gene unclear. The CDR3 spans 15 residues. CDR1 SSHAT and CDR2 FNYEAQ come from the germline V gene (reference sequence). DNA of the CDR3: TGTGCTAGCAGCTATGGACTACGGGTGATCACTGAAGCTTTCTTT. Amino acids: CASSYGLRVITEAFF.

This clone was found a few times. The chain has TRBV29-1 and TRBJ2-7; D is possibly TRBD1 (6 bases). Trimming shortened V by 4 bases and J by 0 bases, and 10 bases separated the two germline ends. CDR3 size: 13 residues. Germline V gene data show CDR1 as SQVTM and CDR2 as ANQGSEA. CDR3 sequence: CSVAGQASYEQYF. The CDR3 DNA is TGCAGCGTTGCGGGACAAGCCTCCTACGAGCAGTACTTC.

V and J are TRBV6-4 and TRBJ1-1, with D hard to call. Trimming pared 2 bases from V and 3 bases from J, leaving 7 bases between. This CDR3 is 13 amino acids long. Germline assignment: CDR1 MRHNA and CDR2 SNTAGT. As DNA, the CDR3 is TGTGCCAGCAGTGACCCGGAGCACACTGAAGCTTTCTTT. This gives the protein CASSDPEHTEAFF.

The chain combines TRBV19 with TRBJ1-5; 7 positions agree with TRBD1. The CDR3 consists of 15 residues. With V trimmed by 4 bases and J by 0 bases, 3 bases remained unmatched. The germline gives CDR1 LNHDA, CDR2 SQIVND (reference sequence). This chain's CDR3 is CASSRGQYSNQPQHF. DNA of the CDR3: TGTGCCAGTAGTAGGGGACAGTATAGCAATCAGCCCCAGCATTTT.

The rearrangement joins TRBV27 to TRBJ2-3; weak D call: TRBD2 (5 bases). Per the germline V gene, CDR1 is MNHEY and CDR2 is SMNVEV (reference sequence). The CDR3 length is 19 residues. With 0 bases removed from V and 0 bases from J, the gap between germline ends came to 19 bases. This CDR3 reads CASSLSWSGFLTSTDTQYF. CDR3 sequence (DNA): TGTGCCAGCAGTTTATCTTGGAGCGGCTTCCTAACGAGCACAGATACGCAGTATTTT.

The CDR3 loop is CAIRGQGNEKLFF. CDR3 coding DNA: TGTGCCATTAGGGGGCAGGGAAATGAAAAACTGTTTTTT. The chain employs TRBV19 and TRBJ1-4; 7 nucleotides agree with TRBD1. CDR1 is LNHDA and CDR2 is SQIVND in the germline V gene (reference sequence). This CDR3 region has 13 residues. The V segment lost 10 bases and the J segment 5 bases; nucleotides outside the gene matches: 7.

This clone has a handful of counts. The chain has TRBV2 and TRBJ2-5; 7 bases map to TRBD1. The junction had 7 bases not matched to a gene; V was cut back by 1 base and J by 2 bases. CDR1 is SNHLY, CDR2 FYNNEI, per germline. The CDR3 spans 16 residues. CDR3 nucleotides: TGTGCCAGCAGTGAAGAAAGGACAGGTAGTCAAGAGACCCAGTACTTC. It encodes CASSEERTGSQETQYF.